This T cell receptor (beta chain) was identified in a study of blood T cell repertoires in COVID-19. About the study: Spain, Italy and the United States supplied samples that represented acute and convalescent COVID-19.

Method: immunoSEQ multiplex PCR; TCRdb's copy keeps in-frame clones and lacks some. Altogether about 380,000 clones are present, about 90% being singletons, with the ten largest covering around 1.3%. The study assigned cohorts using participant-reported clinical history. Before being deemed recovered, Cohort 3 donors had two negative PCRs, clearance, or symptom resolution. Germline V gives CDR1 SGHTA, CDR2 FQGNSA. V lost 5 bases and J 0 bases, leaving 13 bases between the germline ends. The CDR3 is 16 residues long. This clone is a singleton in its sample. The rearrangement uses TRBV7-2 and TRBJ2-2; no clear D. The clonotype originates from a young man who had recovered from COVID-19. The sample comprised PBMCs or T cells enriched from blood (not recorded which). The DNA for the CDR3 is TGTGCCAGCAGCCCCGGTAGAGCTACGAACACCGGGGAGCTGTTTTTT. Protein product: CASSPGRATNTGELFF.